These 23 T cell receptor beta chains were all obtained from the same sample, sequenced in a study of vaccination effects on CD4 cells after COVID-19. The table came from immunoSEQ multiplex PCR; TCRdb's copy has only in-frame clones and leaves some out. The sample carries 30,000 to 45,000 clones, approximately 70% recorded once. Their antigens are not known. ViraFEST assay sequencing came after antigen-specific CD4+ T cells were expanded with viral peptide pools. Culturing for 10 days preceded CD4+ T cell isolation. Vaccinees lacked prior SARS-CoV-2 infection and tested negative for nucleocapsid antibodies. Sequences were derived from CD4+ T cells from PBMCs cultured with SARS-CoV-2 spike peptides, sampled before COVID-19 vaccination. These receptors came from a human donor who received a COVID-19 vaccine.

This sequence joins TRBV4-1 and TRBJ2-2; D uncertain. The germline gives CDR1 MGHRA, CDR2 YSYEKL. Between the trimmed V and J ends, which lost 1 base and 4 bases, there was a span of 13 bases. The CDR3 sequence is 16 residues long. This chain's CDR3 is CASSQVDLGFTGELFF. The CDR3 coding sequence is TGCGCCAGCAGCCAAGTCGATCTGGGCTTCACCGGGGAGCTGTTTTTT.

This sequence joins TRBV2 and TRBJ1-5, with 7 bases matching TRBD1. V trimming: 1 base; J trimming: 7 bases; junction bases outside the gene matches: 7. Germline assignment: CDR1 SNHLY and CDR2 FYNNEI. This CDR3 is built from 15 residues. The CDR3 loop is CASSEVGRGFQPQHF. As DNA, the CDR3 is TGTGCCAGCAGTGAAGTCGGCAGGGGGTTCCAGCCCCAGCATTTT.

This sequence joins TRBV12-3 or TRBV12-4 and TRBJ1-5; tentatively, D is TRBD1 (6 bases). The V gene lost 6 bases and the J gene lost 4 bases, with 10 bases spanning the gap. The CDR3 consists of 13 residues. The chain's CDR3 is CASSGQGNQPQHF. The CDR3, as DNA: TGTGCCAGCAGCGGTCAGGGGAATCAGCCCCAGCATTTT.

The chain carries TRBV6-6 and TRBJ2-3; TRBD1 is a possible D gene (5 bases). This CDR3 has 12 amino acids. Germline CDR1 and CDR2: MNHNY and SVGAGI (reference sequence). Trimming stripped 11 bases from V and 1 base from J, with 10 bases between. The CDR3 bases are TGTGCCTCCAGGGCTGGCACAGATACGCAGTATTTT. It specifies CASRAGTDTQYF.

This chain uses TRBV7-2 with TRBJ2-3; D is possibly TRBD1 (5 bases). CDR1 and CDR2 from the germline V gene are SGHTA and FQGNSA. Trimming cost V 7 bases and J 5 bases, with 19 bases left between them. This CDR3 has 15 amino acids. The CDR3 loop is CASTAPLGARDTQYF. DNA of the CDR3: TGTGCCAGCACTGCCCCACTTGGGGCGCGAGATACGCAGTATTTT.

J is TRBJ1-2 and V is TRBV19; 10 bases line up with TRBD1. Germline lookup yields CDR1 LNHDA and CDR2 SQIVND (reference sequence). This CDR3 is built from 15 residues. V was pared by 7 bases and J by 2 bases, with 7 bases of the junction left unmatched. The CDR3 DNA follows: TGTGCCAGTACCCATACGACAGGGGGCAACTATGGCTACACCTTC. It encodes CASTHTTGGNYGYTF.

In its sample, this clone was seen once. The genes are TRBV12-3 or TRBV12-4 and TRBJ2-7; tentatively, D is TRBD2 (5 bases). CDR3 size: 12 residues. The V and J ends lost 1 base and 7 bases respectively, with 8 bases between them. The CDR3 protein is CASSLVRREQYF. The CDR3 region has the DNA TGTGCCAGCAGTTTAGTAAGGAGGGAGCAGTACTTC.

V and J are TRBV7-9 and TRBJ2-3; 7 positions match TRBD2. The trim removed 1 base at V and 0 bases at J, leaving 4 bases unmatched. The germline V gene encodes CDR1 SEHNR and CDR2 FQNEAQ (reference sequence). CDR3 length: 16 amino acids. CDR3 protein: CASSLGGGRSTDTQYF. The CDR3 DNA reads as TGTGCCAGCAGCTTAGGCGGCGGGAGAAGCACAGATACGCAGTATTTT.

This clone turned up a few times. The chain carries TRBV7-9 and TRBJ1-1; TRBD1 might be the D (5 bases). Trimming pared 3 bases from V and 4 bases from J, leaving 12 bases between. Germline V gives CDR1 SEHNR, CDR2 FQNEAQ (reference sequence). The CDR3 length is 14 residues. CDR3 sequence reads: CASSFSKRGTEAFF. In nucleotides, the CDR3 is TGTGCCAGCAGCTTCTCAAAGAGGGGCACTGAAGCTTTCTTT. The full variable domain, with the rest looked up from reference TRBV7-9 and TRBJ1-1, is DTGVSQNPRHKITKRGQNVTFRCDPISEHNRLYWYRQTLGQGPEFLTYFQNEAQLEKSRLLSDRFSAERPKGSFSTLEIQRTEQGDSAMYLCASSFSKRGTEAFFGQGTRLTVV.

V and J are TRBV5-1 and TRBJ2-5; 14 nucleotides agree with TRBD2. V was pared by 4 bases and J by 4 bases, with 18 bases of the junction left unmatched. The CDR3 extends over 20 amino acids. Germline CDR1 and CDR2: SGHRS and YFSETQ. CDR3 sequence (DNA): TGCGCCAGCAGCACTGGACTAGCGGGGGGCAATAGGGTAGTAGGAGAGACCCAGTACTTC. Protein: CASSTGLAGGNRVVGETQYF.

This clone appeared a few times. The chain employs TRBV27 and TRBJ2-6, with a possible D match to TRBD1 (5 bases). Germline CDR1 MNHEY, CDR2 SMNVEV (reference sequence). V lost 7 bases to trimming and J lost 0 bases, with 13 bases between them. This CDR3 has 16 amino acids. The chain's CDR3 is CASKRTGTSGANVLTF. The CDR3, as DNA: TGTGCCAGCAAAAGAACAGGAACCTCTGGGGCCAACGTCCTGACTTTC.

The chain uses TRBV4-1 and TRBJ2-3; D not resolved. Trimming took off 5 bases at V and 0 bases at J, with 18 bases between the two ends. Looked up from germline, CDR1 is MGHRA and CDR2 is YSYEKL. CDR3 length equals 17 residues. Here the CDR3 DNA reads TGCGCCAGCAGCTCCCTCTCTCTTGGCGGTAGCACAGATACGCAGTATTTT. Its protein product is CASSSLSLGGSTDTQYF.

The rearrangement joins TRBV6-6 to TRBJ2-5, with TRBD1 matching over 7 bases. V lost 2 bases, J lost 2 bases, and 8 bases stayed unmatched. In germline, CDR1 is MNHNY, CDR2 SVGAGI (reference sequence). The CDR3 spans 16 residues. As DNA, the CDR3 is TGTGCCAGCAGTTACCTCGACAGGGTCATACAAGAGACCCAGTACTTC. Translating it yields CASSYLDRVIQETQYF.

The V call is TRBV18, the J call TRBJ2-1, with TRBD2 matching over 11 bases. CDR1 and CDR2 (germline): KGHSH, LQKENI. Germline trimming cut 3 bases from V and 10 bases from J; bases unmatched to any gene: 11. This CDR3 is built from 16 residues. The CDR3 spells CASSPLTSGTFREQFF. The CDR3 bases are TGTGCCAGCTCACCCTTGACTAGCGGGACCTTCCGAGAGCAGTTCTTC. The whole variable domain, filled in from reference TRBV18 and TRBJ2-1, reads NAGVMQNPRHLVRRRGQEARLRCSPMKGHSHVYWYRQLPEEGLKFMVYLQKENIIDESGMPKERFSAEFPKEGPSILRIQQVVRGDSAAYFCASSPLTSGTFREQFFGPGTRLTVL.

The chain employs TRBV5-1 and TRBJ1-2; D is uncertain. Trimming took 2 bases from V and 7 from J, leaving 9 bases between them. CDR3 length: 12 amino acids. The germline V gene encodes CDR1 SGHRS and CDR2 YFSETQ. The CDR3 DNA reads as TGCGCCAGCAGCTTCGCGGGCCCTGGCTACACCTTC. Translation gives CASSFAGPGYTF.

This sequence joins TRBV15 and TRBJ2-7; TRBD2 agrees at 8 bases. Germline CDR1 and CDR2: LNHNV and YYDKDF (reference sequence). V trimming: 0 bases; J trimming: 3 bases; junction bases outside the gene matches: 4. CDR3 length: 15 residues. CDR3 residues: CATSRDPGLGYEQYF. In DNA, the CDR3 is TGTGCCACCAGCAGAGATCCGGGACTAGGCTACGAGCAGTACTTC.

The chain employs TRBV29-1 and TRBJ1-1; 10 bases are a match to TRBD1. The CDR3 has 13 residues. The germline V gene encodes CDR1 SQVTM and CDR2 ANQGSEA. With 5 bases clipped from V and 1 base from J, the junction kept 1 base outside the gene matches. The CDR3 protein is CSVRDRGNTEAFF. CDR3 bases: TGCAGCGTTCGGGACAGGGGGAACACTGAAGCTTTCTTT. Supplemented by reference TRBV29-1 and TRBJ1-1, the full variable domain reads SAVISQKPSRDICQRGTSLTIQCQVDSQVTMMFWYRQQPGQSLTLIATANQGSEATYESGFVIDKFPISRPNLTFSTLTVSNMSPEDSSIYLCSVRDRGNTEAFFGQGTRLTVV.

This clone was observed a few times. The junction does not match germline at one end; this may be a read error. The chain carries TRBV7-9 and TRBJ2-3, with D unresolved. Germline CDR1 reads SEHNR; CDR2 reads FQNEAQ (reference sequence). The length of the CDR3 is 12 residues. The CDR3 region is CASSLFPDPIHF. DNA of the CDR3: TGTGCCAGCAGCTTGTTTCCAGACCCTATCCATTTT.

The chain recombines TRBV30 with TRBJ1-3; D is undetermined. CDR1 and CDR2 from the germline V gene are GTSNPN and SVGIG (reference sequence). V lost 3 bases and J 0 bases, leaving 3 bases between the germline ends. This CDR3 contains 12 residues. The CDR3 sequence: CAWRDSGNTIYF. The CDR3 nucleotides read TGTGCCTGGAGAGACTCTGGAAACACCATATATTTT.

The chain uses TRBV2 and TRBJ2-3, with D perhaps TRBD2 (6 bases). With 8 bases removed from V and 1 base from J, the gap between germline ends came to 25 bases. Germline V gene sequence: CDR1 SNHLY, CDR2 FYNNEI. CDR3 size: 18 residues. For the CDR3, the DNA is TGTGCCAGCGGAACCGGGACTCTAACTTCTCCGGGCACAGATACGCAGTATTTT. It translates to CASGTGTLTSPGTDTQYF.

This chain uses TRBV28 with TRBJ1-5; possible D gene TRBD1, 5 bases. This CDR3 is 14 amino acids long. The V end was cut by 6 bases, the J end by 11 bases, with 20 bases between. Per the germline V gene, CDR1 is MDHEN and CDR2 is SYDVKM. The CDR3 region is CASSPGHLYRAQHF. CDR3 DNA: TGTGCCAGCAGCCCCGGACACCTGTATCGGGCCCAGCATTTT. The full variable domain, rest sourced from reference TRBV28 and TRBJ1-5, is DVKVTQSSRYLVKRTGEKVFLECVQDMDHENMFWYRQDPGLGLRLIYFSYDVKMKEKGDIPEGYSVSREKKERFSLILESASTNQTSMYLCASSPGHLYRAQHFGDGTRLSIL.

The rearrangement links TRBV24-1 to TRBJ2-3, with 8 bases matching TRBD2. Trimming cost V 12 bases and J 1 base; bases outside gene matches: 5. The CDR3 is 13 residues long. CDR1 and CDR2 (germline): KGHDR, SFDVKD. The CDR3 sequence: CAVGREGTDTQYF. In nucleotides, the CDR3 is TGTGCCGTTGGGCGGGAGGGCACAGATACGCAGTATTTT.

This clone came up a few times. The CDR3 protein is CASSYLGESYEQYF. The CDR3 DNA sequence: TGTGCCAGCAGCTATCTAGGGGAATCCTACGAGCAGTACTTC. The chain uses TRBV7-9 and TRBJ2-7; D is possibly TRBD1 (5 bases). CDR3 length: 14 residues. Germline lookup yields CDR1 SEHNR and CDR2 FQNEAQ (reference sequence). V shed 4 bases and J shed 1 base, with 11 bases lying between them.